One and the same sample provided the 8 T cell receptor beta chains below, sequenced in a study of T cells after yellow fever vaccination. TCRdb independently ran MiXCR on the 5' RACE reads; one entry per CDR3 protein. The sample shows about 360,000 distinct CDR3 sequences, more than 5.5% of them seen only once. Here the sequenced sample was PBMCs, taken 5 days after the yellow fever booster vaccination. The receptors originated from a man younger than 40 who received the YFV17D yellow fever vaccine.

This clonotype was recorded many times. The chain links TRBV11-2 to TRBJ2-3, with D hard to call. Germline CDR1 SGHAT, CDR2 FQNNGV. V was cut by 7 bases and J by 0 bases, with 8 bases left in between. This CDR3 spans 13 amino acids. The CDR3 loop reads CASILQSTDTQYF. Written as DNA, the CDR3 is TGTGCCAGCATCCTACAGAGCACAGATACGCAGTATTTT.

This clonotype occurred a few times. The rearrangement links TRBV5-1 to TRBJ1-3; D is unclear. Germline CDR1 SGHRS, CDR2 YFSETQ. The CDR3 contains 12 residues. Trimming cost V 3 bases and J 6 bases, with 7 bases left between them. Here the CDR3 DNA reads TGCGCCAGCAGCTCGGGGAAAAACACCATATATTTT. As protein: CASSSGKNTIYF.

This clonotype occurred many times. This chain connects TRBV19 to TRBJ1-5, with 8 bases that match TRBD1. Germline V gene lookup returns CDR1 LNHDA and CDR2 SQIVND (reference sequence). V shed 6 bases and J 9 bases; nucleotides not matched to a gene: 13. The CDR3 loop spans 15 amino acids. The CDR3 DNA reads TGTGCCAGTAGGCAGGGACAGGCCTCCAGTGTGCCCCAGCATTTT. As protein: CASRQGQASSVPQHF. Full variable domain (rest looked up from reference TRBV19 and TRBJ1-5): DGGITQSPKYLFRKEGQNVTLSCEQNLNHDAMYWYRQDPGQGLRLIYYSQIVNDFQKGDIAEGYSVSREKKESFPLTVTSAQKNPTAFYLCASRQGQASSVPQHFGDGTRLSIL.

Ten or more counts support this clonotype. The chain links TRBV11-2 to TRBJ2-2; D remains ambiguous. Trimming stripped 3 bases from V and 1 base from J, with 6 bases between. CDR1 SGHAT and CDR2 FQNNGV come from the germline V gene. The CDR3 sequence is 14 residues long. CDR3 nucleotides: TGTGCCAGCAGCTTTTGGGGGAACACCGGGGAGCTGTTTTTT. Translation gives CASSFWGNTGELFF.

The rearrangement links TRBV5-1 to TRBJ2-6; possible D gene TRBD2, 5 bases. Germline CDR1 SGHRS, CDR2 YFSETQ. This CDR3 has 15 amino acids. Trimming pared 3 bases from V and 2 bases from J, leaving 9 bases between. The CDR3 protein is CASSSPRAGANVLTF. DNA for the CDR3: TGCGCCAGCAGCTCACCGAGGGCTGGGGCCAACGTCCTGACTTTC. The full variable domain, rest sourced from reference TRBV5-1 and TRBJ2-6, is KAGVTQTPRYLIKTRGQQVTLSCSPISGHRSVSWYQQTPGQGLQFLFEYFSETQRNKGNFPGRFSGRQFSNSRSEMNVSTLELGDSALYLCASSSPRAGANVLTFGAGSRLTVL.

This clonotype has just a few counts. The chain joins TRBV7-9 to TRBJ2-1, with D possibly matching TRBD2 (6 bases). Germline CDR1 SEHNR, CDR2 FQNEAQ (reference sequence). V gave up 1 base and J gave up 7 bases, with 14 bases separating them. This CDR3 contains 15 residues. The CDR3 reads CASSLVATSGNEQFF. As DNA, the CDR3 is TGTGCCAGCAGCTTAGTAGCGACTAGTGGGAATGAGCAGTTCTTC.

This clonotype was picked up a small number of times. The rearrangement links TRBV7-8 to TRBJ2-7, with D maybe TRBD1 (6 bases). Deletions cut 5 bases from V and 0 bases from J, with 17 bases between. The CDR3 is 16 residues long. Germline CDR1 SGHVS, CDR2 FQNEAQ. The CDR3 nucleotides are TGTGCCAGCAGCCTGGACAGCCGAACCAGCTCCTACGAGCAGTACTTC. This gives the protein CASSLDSRTSSYEQYF.

In this sample, this clonotype turned up a few times. DNA for the CDR3: TGTGCCAGCTCACCACCACTACTAGCGGGGCGAACCGGGGAGCTGTTTTTT. Its protein is CASSPPLLAGRTGELFF. The chain joins TRBV18 to TRBJ2-2; 10 bases agree with TRBD2. The germline gives CDR1 KGHSH, CDR2 LQKENI. This CDR3 is 17 amino acids long. V was pared by 0 bases and J by 5 bases, with 6 bases of the junction left unmatched.